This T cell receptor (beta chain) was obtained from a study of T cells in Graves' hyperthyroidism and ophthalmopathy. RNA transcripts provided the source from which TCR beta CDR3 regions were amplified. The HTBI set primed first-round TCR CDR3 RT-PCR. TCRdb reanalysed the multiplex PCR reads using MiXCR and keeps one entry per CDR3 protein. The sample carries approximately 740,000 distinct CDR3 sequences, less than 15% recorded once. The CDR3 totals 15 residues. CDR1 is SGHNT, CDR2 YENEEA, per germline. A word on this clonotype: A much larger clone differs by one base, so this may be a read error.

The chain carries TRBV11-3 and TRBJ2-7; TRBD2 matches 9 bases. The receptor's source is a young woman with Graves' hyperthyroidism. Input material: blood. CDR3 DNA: TGTGCCAGCAGCGCTACTAGCGGGCCCTCCTACGAGCAGTGCTTC. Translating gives CASSATSGPSYEQCF.